Below are 9 T cell receptor beta chains sequenced from a single sample in a study of control samples from healthy donors and cancer patients. Sequencing used immunoSEQ multiplex PCR; TCRdb keeps in-frame clones, though not all of them. The sample contains 230,000 or so clones, roughly 94% of which appear only once. Material for sequencing was blood. The source is a man aged 50-59 years in good health.

The CDR3 DNA reads TGTGCCAGCAGTTTATTAGCCCGTGGGAGCAATCAGCCCCAGCATTTT. As protein: CASSLLARGSNQPQHF. J is TRBJ1-5 and V is TRBV28; no definite D call. Germline CDR1 and CDR2: MDHEN and SYDVKM. The CDR3 spans 16 residues. Trimming took off 1 base at V and 1 base at J, with 11 bases between the two ends.

The chain couples TRBV29-1 to TRBJ2-2; D possibly uses TRBD1 or TRBD2 (6 bases each). Germline CDR1 is SQVTM and CDR2 is ANQGSEA. The ends were cut back, 7 bases at V and 7 bases at J, with 13 bases in the middle. This CDR3 is 12 amino acids long. CDR3: CSGRGESGELFF. The CDR3 DNA reads as TGCAGCGGGAGGGGGGAAAGCGGGGAGCTGTTTTTT.

CDR3 region: CSARLDTEAFF. In DNA, the CDR3 is TGCAGTGCTAGGCTGGACACTGAAGCTTTCTTT. This chain links TRBV20-1 with TRBJ1-1; D is unclear. The CDR3 has 11 residues. The V end lost 3 bases, the J end lost 3 bases, and 5 bases lay between the germline ends. Germline V gene data show CDR1 as DFQATT and CDR2 as SNEGSKA (reference sequence).

The V and J genes are TRBV19 and TRBJ1-1; D remains ambiguous. In germline, CDR1 is LNHDA, CDR2 SQIVND (reference sequence). V was trimmed by 1 base and J by 3 bases, leaving 9 bases between them. The CDR3 totals 14 residues. CDR3 sequence (DNA): TGTGCCAGTAGTATAGGGGAGATGGACACTGAAGCTTTCTTT. Translating it yields CASSIGEMDTEAFF.

This clone appeared a single time. The chain employs TRBV18 and TRBJ1-5; D not resolved. CDR1 and CDR2 from the germline V gene are KGHSH and LQKENI. Trimming removed 4 bases from V and 0 bases from J, with 10 bases in between. This CDR3 is 15 amino acids long. CDR3 protein: CASSRIVNSNQPQHF. The CDR3 nucleotides read TGTGCCAGCTCACGGATAGTCAATAGCAATCAGCCCCAGCATTTT. The entire variable domain, with the rest obtained from reference TRBV18 and TRBJ1-5, is as follows: NAGVMQNPRHLVRRRGQEARLRCSPMKGHSHVYWYRQLPEEGLKFMVYLQKENIIDESGMPKERFSAEFPKEGPSILRIQQVVRGDSAAYFCASSRIVNSNQPQHFGDGTRLSIL.

J is TRBJ2-2 and V is TRBV28, with no clear D. Germline CDR1 MDHEN, CDR2 SYDVKM. V was clipped by 2 bases and J by 5 bases, with 3 bases between them. This CDR3 has 12 residues. Here the CDR3 DNA reads TGTGCCAGCAGTTTACGTACCGGGGAGCTGTTTTTT. It translates to CASSLRTGELFF.

Here the CDR3 reads CASSPPTGPETQYF. The CDR3 DNA follows: TGTGCCAGCTCACCACCGACAGGGCCAGAGACCCAGTACTTC. This chain connects TRBV18 to TRBJ2-5; 7 positions agree with TRBD1. The germline CDR1 and CDR2 sequences are KGHSH and LQKENI. V gave up 0 bases and J gave up 4 bases; unmatched junction bases: 2. The CDR3 length is 14 residues.

The chain couples TRBV5-5 to TRBJ2-2; 9 positions match TRBD2. V trimming: 4 bases; J trimming: 3 bases; junction bases outside the gene matches: 13. The CDR3 sequence is 18 residues long. CDR1 is SGHKS, CDR2 YYEKEE, per germline (reference sequence). This CDR3 reads CASSPKYVAGAYTGELFF. The CDR3 nucleotides are TGTGCCAGCAGCCCCAAGTACGTAGCGGGGGCCTACACCGGGGAGCTGTTTTTT.

This chain links TRBV7-8 with TRBJ1-2; D unclear. The germline gives CDR1 SGHVS, CDR2 FQNEAQ. Trimming left V 4 bases short and J 8 bases short, with 11 bases between. The CDR3 contains 12 residues. The CDR3 loop is CASSSSSGGYTF. The CDR3 DNA sequence: TGTGCCAGCAGCTCCAGTTCCGGAGGCTACACCTTC.